The TCR beta chain under discussion was sequenced for a study of blood T cell repertoires in COVID-19. Study-wide context: Samples of COVID-19 (acute and convalescent) were obtained from the United States, Italy and Spain. Sample material is recorded as cDNA or gDNA derived from T cells, B-cell-depleted T cells, or PBMCs.

Per the original data handling: Reference gene primers were amplified, and this amplification served to estimate nucleated cell counts. Some clones are missing from TCRdb's copy, which holds only in-frame ones; the method was immunoSEQ multiplex PCR. The DNA was the basis for D and trimming; V, J and clone size are from that table. The sample comprises around 220,000 clones, about 90% of which are singletons, and about 2.2% rests with the top ten. Trimming at V came to 6 bases and at J to 3 bases, leaving 2 bases not matched to a gene. The CDR3 spans 12 residues. Germline V gene lookup returns CDR1 SNHLY and CDR2 FYNNEI.

Sequenced sample: peripheral blood. The sequence was collected from a woman aged 45-65 years with acute or convalescent COVID-19. The rearrangement uses TRBV2 and TRBJ2-7, with 7 bases aligning to TRBD2. DNA of the CDR3: TGTGCCAGCAGGACGGGGGGCTACGAGCAGTACTTC. Protein sequence: CASRTGGYEQYF. Using reference TRBV2 and TRBJ2-7 for the parts outside the CDR3, the full variable domain is EPEVTQTPSHQVTQMGQEVILRCVPISNHLYFYWYRQILGQKVEFLVSFYNNEISEKSEIFDDQFSVERPDGSNFTLKIRSTKLEDSAMYFCASRTGGYEQYFGPGTRLTVT.